This T cell receptor (beta chain) was sequenced for a study of blood T cell repertoires in COVID-19. As for the study in general: COVID-19 samples from acute and convalescent phases originated in the United States, Italy and Spain.

Assay: immunoSEQ multiplex PCR; the TCRdb copy retains only in-frame clones and omits some. The table includes over 200,000 clones, under 85% detected once. This CDR3 comprises 14 residues. CDR1 and CDR2 (germline): MNHEY, SVGAGI. V gave up 8 bases and J gave up 5 bases, with 19 bases separating them. The material sequenced was peripheral blood. The TCR sequence derives from an elderly woman with COVID-19, enrolled during active disease. The chain joins TRBV6-5 to TRBJ2-7; D may be TRBD2 (5 bases). CDR3 region: CASLLRGYGNEQYF. Here the CDR3 DNA reads TGTGCCAGCCTCCTACGGGGTTATGGCAACGAGCAGTACTTC.